These T cell receptor beta chains were read from a single sample in a study of T-cell memory formation after mild COVID-19. One entry per CDR3 protein results from TCRdb running MiXCR on the 5' RACE reads. The data show fewer than 700,000 distinct CDR3 sequences, with 20% to 25% seen just once and about 8.7% held by the top ten. Sequenced input: PBMCs or a T cell subset sorted from them (not recorded which). The receptors shown here come from an adult woman who had mild COVID-19 (a few samples of this study predate the infection). Cell type and time point are not known. Both conserved end residues are part of each CDR3.

TRBJ1-2 TRBV6-4 CASRTDTEGYGYTF
TRBJ2-7 TRBV19 CASSMGGPSEQYF
TRBJ2-5 TRBV4-3 CASSQEAGGPLETQYF
TRBJ2-7 TRBV5-4 CASSLLGTGSYEQYF
TRBJ2-1 TRBV7-6 CASSTHPGLAEYNEQFF
TRBJ2-7 TRBV7-9 CASSPGQVLSYEQYF
TRBJ2-7 TRBV20-1 CRLARGDRYEQYF
TRBJ2-1 TRBV25-1 CASSEYSDSLASNNEQFF
TRBJ2-7 TRBV7-2 CASSSQYEQYF
TRBJ1-5 TRBV30 CAWTRGRGGSNQPQHF
TRBJ1-6 TRBV30 CAWREWTARRESPLHF
TRBJ2-7 TRBV15 CATSTRPVGALSYEQYF
TRBJ1-5 TRBV19 CASSHGTGDLRPQHF
TRBJ2-7 TRBV12-3/TRBV12-4 CASGAWDSTHEQYF
TRBJ1-5 TRBV7-9 CASSLEGALGNQPQHF
TRBJ2-5 TRBV11-3 CASSLGRSWTQETQYF
TRBJ1-2 TRBV12-3/TRBV12-4 CASRWDREGDGYTF
TRBJ2-3 TRBV6-5 CASSYSVQADTQYF
TRBJ2-1 TRBV7-9 CASSWTSGGLSSYNEQFF
TRBJ2-3 TRBV7-3 CASSIILAGGTDTQYF
TRBJ1-5 TRBV27 CASSSTTSVYSNQPQHF
TRBJ1-4 TRBV7-9 CASSLAHRGGGEKLFF
TRBJ2-2 TRBV7-2 CASSSSGRTGELFF
TRBJ2-7 TRBV5-6 CASSLRGEVGKAYEQYF
TRBJ2-7 TRBV5-1 CASSPYPGDRNEQYF
TRBJ1-1 TRBV5-1 CASSLGDPGLATMNTEAFF
TRBJ1-4 TRBV5-1 CASSLEEVGVWEKLFF
TRBJ2-1 TRBV7-9 CASSQTGGAFDEQFF
TRBJ2-3 TRBV5-1 CASSPAGSGFTDTQYF
TRBJ2-7 TRBV5-1 CASSLPKDGGGLREQYF
TRBJ2-1 TRBV5-1 CASRTGAYNEQFF
TRBJ2-7 TRBV5-1 CASSLLSYTGTPNYEQYF
TRBJ2-5 TRBV7-9 CASSSHRGEQETQYF
TRBJ1-2 TRBV12-3/TRBV12-4 CASRGTGETPGGGYTF
TRBJ1-3 TRBV5-1 CASSLGQGAMSGNTIYF
TRBJ2-3 TRBV19 CASSIRPTSTDTQYF
TRBJ2-1 TRBV5-6 CASSLGGVFGNEQFF
TRBJ1-5 TRBV4-1 CASSQGADRRFLPQHF
TRBJ1-1 TRBV7-6 CASRSGTGSTEAFF
TRBJ2-7 TRBV25-1 CASSTQGQGIFEQYF
TRBJ1-6 TRBV12-3/TRBV12-4 CASSLDGNSPLHF
TRBJ2-2 TRBV20-1 CSARNYLNTGELFF
TRBJ2-1 TRBV6-2/TRBV6-3 CASSSQGVDNEQFF
TRBJ2-1 TRBV24-1 CATSSLAENEQFF
TRBJ2-3 TRBV5-5 CASSLGLQGTDTQYF
TRBJ1-4 TRBV12-3/TRBV12-4 CASRSGQAAREKLFF
TRBJ1-2 TRBV12-3/TRBV12-4 CASSLDRPTGYTF
TRBJ2-7 TRBV5-1 CASSWLVGPSSPYEQYF
TRBJ2-1 TRBV6-2/TRBV6-3 CASSGRARGSYNEQFF
TRBJ1-2 TRBV5-1 CASSSGQPNYGYTF
TRBJ2-3 TRBV7-2 CASSSSSGTRTDTQYF
TRBJ1-2 TRBV4-1 CASSQGQRTGGGYGYTF
TRBJ1-3 TRBV24-1 CATSDLLDGNTIYF
TRBJ2-7 TRBV7-3 CASSPRQGPVYEQYF
TRBJ2-5 TRBV3-1 CASSQLSGTGDETQYF
TRBJ2-6 TRBV19 CASSLHPGPGDGANVLTF
TRBJ1-1 TRBV11-2 CASSLGYGQVAFF
TRBJ2-5 TRBV12-3/TRBV12-4 CASSLRTTIQETQYF
TRBJ2-5 TRBV5-1 CASSLRGKTQYF
TRBJ1-1 TRBV7-8 CASSLERARERNTEAFF